This entry features one T cell receptor (beta chain) sequence. This entry is derived from a study of blood T cell repertoires in COVID-19. Study-level information: There were acute and convalescent COVID-19 samples, and they came from the United States, Italy and Spain. From T cells, B-cell-depleted T cells, or PBMCs came the material, which was cDNA or gDNA.

As processed by the authors: Estimation of nucleated cell counts relied on the amplification of reference gene primers. Method: immunoSEQ multiplex PCR; TCRdb's copy keeps in-frame clones and lacks some. The DNA was the basis for D and trimming; V, J and clone size are from that table. This repertoire shows 75,000 to 100,000 clones, 75% to 85% found once; its top ten account for around a quarter. CDR3 size: 13 residues. Germline-derived CDR1 and CDR2 are MNHEY and SVGAGI. V gave up 8 bases and J gave up 0 bases, with 8 bases separating them. The sequence was collected from a man aged 70-80 years with acute or convalescent COVID-19. V gene TRBV6-5 combines with J gene TRBJ1-3; no definite D call. The specimen was peripheral blood. CDR3 in DNA: TGTGCCAGCCATGAGAGCTCTGGAAACACCATATATTTT. Amino acids: CASHESSGNTIYF.